This TCR beta chain comes out of a study of T cell responses to AZD1222 COVID-19 vaccine. Study-wide results and limits: Unmutated variant regions are reportedly the target of nearly half of TCRs that are spike-specific.

V was trimmed by 4 bases and J by 10 bases, leaving 10 bases between them. CDR1 is SNHLY, CDR2 FYNNEI, per germline. The CDR3 covers 11 residues. On this clone: What it binds is unknown.

TCRdb's table, derived via immunoSEQ multiplex PCR, lists solely in-frame clones and lacks some. Among under 150,000 clones listed, approximately 91% were seen once. The sample here was peripheral blood, taken 28 days after the second AZD1222 dose. The chain has TRBV2 and TRBJ1-2; no clear D. This clonotype originated in an adult who received the AZD1222 COVID-19 vaccine. The CDR3 bases are TGTGCCAGCAGTGCTGGGATTGACTACACCTTC. Amino acids: CASSAGIDYTF.